This TCR beta chain came from a study of OX40 agonist ivuxolimab in advanced cancers. The CDR3 sequence is 10 residues long. Between the trimmed V and J ends, which lost 6 bases and 6 bases, there was a span of 6 bases. Germline CDR1 and CDR2: GTSNPN and SVGIG (reference sequence). Generated by immunoSEQ multiplex PCR, the TCRdb table keeps only in-frame clones and is missing some. The sample records tens of thousands of clones, 91% being singletons. Baseline was the first blood sampling point, followed by cycle 4 day 1 and cycle 7 day 1. V usage is TRBV30 and J usage is TRBJ1-5; D remains unclear. This clonotype was obtained from an adult with an advanced solid tumor such as melanoma, head and neck, liver or kidney cancer. This specimen consisted of CD4+ or CD8+ T cells sorted from blood, obtained in a trial of the OX40 agonist ivuxolimab. CDR3 in DNA: TGTGCCTGCGGGAGTCAGCCCCAGCATTTT. It is translated as CACGSQPQHF.